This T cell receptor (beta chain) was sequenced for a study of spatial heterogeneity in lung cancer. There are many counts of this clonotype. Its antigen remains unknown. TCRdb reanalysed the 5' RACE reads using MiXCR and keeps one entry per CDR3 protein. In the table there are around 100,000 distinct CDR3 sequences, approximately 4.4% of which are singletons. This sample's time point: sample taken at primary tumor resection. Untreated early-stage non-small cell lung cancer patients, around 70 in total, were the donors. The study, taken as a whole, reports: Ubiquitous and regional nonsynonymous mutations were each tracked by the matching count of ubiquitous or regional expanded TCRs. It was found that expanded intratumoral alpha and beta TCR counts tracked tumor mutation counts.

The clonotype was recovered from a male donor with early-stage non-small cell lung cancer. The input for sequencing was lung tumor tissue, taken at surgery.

The CDR3 DNA reads TGCGCCAGCAGCCCCAACGATAGGGTTTATAGCAATCAGCCCCAGCATTTT. As protein: CASSPNDRVYSNQPQHF. The gene calls are TRBV4-1 and TRBJ1-5; D gene unclear. Between the trimmed V and J ends, which lost 4 bases and 0 bases, there was a span of 16 bases. The germline CDR1 and CDR2 sequences are MGHRA and YSYEKL. The CDR3 extends over 17 amino acids.